Listed below are T cell receptor beta chains from one sample, sequenced in a study of T cell responses to AZD1222 COVID-19 vaccine. Repertoires were generated with immunoSEQ multiplex PCR, while TCRdb's copy carries only in-frame clones and drops some. Of 68,000 or so clones listed, over 60% are singletons. Sequencing was performed on peripheral blood, taken on day 0 of AZD1222 vaccination. The receptors originated from an adult in good health. CDR3s include the opening cysteine and the closing phenylalanine or tryptophan. A D gene is named only where the DNA matches it firmly. A clone size is listed for some rows: how often the clone was seen (once, few, many), or a class if it is expanded.

TRBV7-2	.	.	TRBJ1-4	TGTGCCAGCAGCCTGTCCGGGACACTAGACAATGAAAAACTGTTTTTT	CASSLSGTLDNEKLFF
TRBV29-1	.	.	TRBJ2-5	TGCAGCGTTGGGCTAGGTGACGAGACCCAGTACTTC	CSVGLGDETQYF
TRBV19	.	.	TRBJ1-5	TGTGCCAGTAGTCAGGATAGCAATCAGCCCCAGCATTTT	CASSQDSNQPQHF
TRBV6-1	few	TRBD2	TRBJ2-3	TGTGCCAGCAGTGAATCTAGCGGGGGGGTAGATACGCAGTATTTT	CASSESSGGVDTQYF
TRBV19	.	TRBD1	TRBJ1-4	TGTGCCAGTAGTGATTGGGGACAGGGGAATGAAAAACTGTTTTTT	CASSDWGQGNEKLFF
TRBV5-4	.	.	TRBJ2-7	TGTGCCAGCAGCCCGACAACCTCCTACGAGCAGTACTTC	CASSPTTSYEQYF
TRBV7-2	.	.	TRBJ2-1	TGTGCCAGCAGCACCCAGGGGGGGGATTACAATGAGCAGTTCTTC	CASSTQGGDYNEQFF
TRBV18	.	TRBD1	TRBJ1-2	TGTGCCAGCTGGACAGGAAACTATGGCTACACCTTC	CASWTGNYGYTF
TRBV9	.	.	TRBJ1-2	TGTGCCAGCAGCGTAGACCCCTTAATAACAGATACCTATGGCTACACCTTC	CASSVDPLITDTYGYTF
TRBV3-1/TRBV3-2	once	.	TRBJ2-3	TGTGCCAGCAGCCAGGGATTAAGGTCCGGGACCACAGATACGCAGTATTTT	CASSQGLRSGTTDTQYF
TRBV6-5	once	TRBD2	TRBJ2-2	TGTGCCAGCTACGCGGGGGGGAACACCGGGGAGCTGTTTTTT	CASYAGGNTGELFF
TRBV12-3/TRBV12-4	.	.	TRBJ2-3	TGTGCCAGCAGGGACACGACGGCGGATACGCAGTATTTT	CASRDTTADTQYF
TRBV2	few	TRBD2	TRBJ2-5	TGTGCCAGCGCAGGACTAGGAGAGACCCAGTACTTC	CASAGLGETQYF
TRBV25-1	.	.	TRBJ1-5	TGTGCCAGCGGAGACAATCAGCCCCAGCATTTT	CASGDNQPQHF
TRBV5-1	.	.	TRBJ2-5	TGCGCCAGCAGCCCAACGGGGGTACAAGAGACCCAGTACTTC	CASSPTGVQETQYF
TRBV5-4	.	.	TRBJ2-5	TGTGCCAGCAGCTTGGAAGGTCGAGAGACCCAGTACTTC	CASSLEGRETQYF
TRBV6-6	once	TRBD1	TRBJ1-3	TGTGCCAGCAGTAGAGACAGGGCCTCTGGAAACACCATATATTTT	CASSRDRASGNTIYF
TRBV27	.	.	TRBJ2-7	TGTGCCAGCAGTCACGGGACGCGGCACTACGAGCAGTACTTC	CASSHGTRHYEQYF
TRBV9	.	TRBD1	TRBJ2-1	TGTGCCAGCAGCGCACGGGACAGGAATTACAATGAGCAGTTCTTC	CASSARDRNYNEQFF
TRBV7-8	few	.	TRBJ1-2	TGTGCCAGCAGCTCCACAGCTAACTATGGCTACACCTTC	CASSSTANYGYTF
TRBV13	.	.	TRBJ1-1	TGTGCCAGCAGCTCCAACACAGGGATCACTGAAGCTTTCTTT	CASSSNTGITEAFF
TRBV7-2	.	.	TRBJ1-3	TGTGCCAGCAGCTTAGGAGCGAGCTCTGGAAACACCATATATTTT	CASSLGASSGNTIYF
TRBV3-1/TRBV3-2	.	.	TRBJ1-6	TGTGCCAGCAGCCAAGATCTTCGGTCACCCCTCCACTTT	CASSQDLRSPLHF
TRBV3-1/TRBV3-2	.	.	TRBJ1-3	TGTGCCAGCACCTCCACTGGAAACACCATATATTTT	CASTSTGNTIYF
TRBV4-1	.	.	TRBJ1-1	TGCGCCAGCAGCCAAGCTCAGGGATCGGGCACTGAAGCTTTCTTT	CASSQAQGSGTEAFF
TRBV9	.	.	TRBJ1-1	TGTGCCAGCAGCGTAGGAGGTTGGACTGAAGCTTTCTTT	CASSVGGWTEAFF
TRBV4-1	few	.	TRBJ1-3	TGCGCCAGCAGCCAAACCCACGGAAACACCATATATTTT	CASSQTHGNTIYF
TRBV7-3	.	TRBD2	TRBJ2-3	TGTGCCAGCAGCTTAGCGGGAGGGATTGATACGCAGTATTTT	CASSLAGGIDTQYF
TRBV30	few	.	TRBJ2-3	TGTGCCTGGACCCCGGACAGCACAGATACGCAGTATTTT	CAWTPDSTDTQYF
TRBV7-8	.	.	TRBJ1-1	TGTGCCAGCAGCCTCGAGGGAATCAGGGGCACTGAAGCTTTCTTT	CASSLEGIRGTEAFF
TRBV6-1	.	.	TRBJ1-2	TGTGCCAGCAGTGAAGCTATAGAAATACAGGGACTTCACTTC	CASSEAIEIQGLHF
TRBV7-9	.	.	TRBJ2-1	TGTGCCAGCAGTTTCACCGACAGGGAGCAGTTCTTC	CASSFTDREQFF
TRBV30	.	.	TRBJ1-1	TGTGCCTGGAAAACCAGGCGTGACACTGAAGCTTTCTTT	CAWKTRRDTEAFF
TRBV13	.	TRBD1	TRBJ1-2	TGTGCCAGCAGCAGCCGGGACAGGAGCTACTCGGTGTATGGCTACACCTTC	CASSSRDRSYSVYGYTF
TRBV5-1	.	TRBD2	TRBJ2-7	TGCGCCAGCAGCCCCACCGGGACTAGTAACGGCGAGCAGTACTTC	CASSPTGTSNGEQYF
TRBV7-2	.	TRBD2	TRBJ2-4	TGTGCCAGCAGCAAGCTAGCGGGGTTGGGAAACATTCAGTACTTC	CASSKLAGLGNIQYF
TRBV6-5	.	.	TRBJ1-1	TGTGCCAGCAGCCGCGGACATTACACTGAAGCTTTCTTT	CASSRGHYTEAFF
TRBV19	.	TRBD1	TRBJ1-1	TGTGCCAGTAGTATGACAGGGGGCTACACTGAAGCTTTCTTT	CASSMTGGYTEAFF
TRBV6-5	few	.	TRBJ2-2	TGTGCCAGCAGTTACGAATACAGATCCGGGGAGCTGTTTTTT	CASSYEYRSGELFF
TRBV15	.	.	TRBJ2-6	TGTGCCACCAGCGAAATACACTCTGGGGCCAACGTCCTGACTTTC	CATSEIHSGANVLTF
TRBV5-1	.	.	TRBJ1-1	TGCGCCAGCAGCTACGGGGGGTCGAACACTGAAGCTTTCTTT	CASSYGGSNTEAFF